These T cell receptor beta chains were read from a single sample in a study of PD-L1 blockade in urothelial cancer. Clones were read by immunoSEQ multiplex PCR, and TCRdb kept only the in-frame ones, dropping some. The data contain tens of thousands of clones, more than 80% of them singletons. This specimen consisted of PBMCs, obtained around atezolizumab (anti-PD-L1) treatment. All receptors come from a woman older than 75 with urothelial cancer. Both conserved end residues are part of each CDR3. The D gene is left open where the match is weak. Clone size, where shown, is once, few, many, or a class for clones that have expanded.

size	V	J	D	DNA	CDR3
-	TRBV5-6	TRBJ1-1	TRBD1	TGTGCCAGCAGCGCAAGACAGGGTAGGGTGGCTGAAGCTTTCTTT	CASSARQGRVAEAFF
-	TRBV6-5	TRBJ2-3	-	TGTGCCAGCAGTTACTCGACTTCAGATACGCAGTATTTT	CASSYSTSDTQYF
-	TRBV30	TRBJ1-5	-	TGTGCCTGGAGCCCCGGACATTCCAATCAGCCCCAGCATTTT	CAWSPGHSNQPQHF
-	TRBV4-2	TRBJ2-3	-	TGTGCCAGCAGCCAAGGGCGGGGAGTCAACCCAGATACGCAGTATTTT	CASSQGRGVNPDTQYF
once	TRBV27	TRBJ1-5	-	TGTGCCAGCAGCCACTCTTATGGCAATCAGCCCCAGCATTTT	CASSHSYGNQPQHF
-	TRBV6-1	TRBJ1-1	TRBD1	TGTGCCAGCACCCCGGCAGGGGGCAACACTGAAGCTTTCTTT	CASTPAGGNTEAFF
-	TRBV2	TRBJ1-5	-	TGTGCCAGCAGCTCAGACAGGAGTCAGCCCCAGCATTTT	CASSSDRSQPQHF
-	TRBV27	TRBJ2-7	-	TGTGCCAGCAGTGTAAACAGGGAACAGCCCTACGAGCAGTACTTC	CASSVNREQPYEQYF
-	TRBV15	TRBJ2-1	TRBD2	TGTGCCACCAGCAGAAGAACCGGGACTAGCGCTTCGGATGAGCAGTTCTTC	CATSRRTGTSASDEQFF
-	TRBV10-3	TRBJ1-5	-	TGTGCCACCAGGCCCGACAATAGCAATCAGCCCCAGCATTTT	CATRPDNSNQPQHF
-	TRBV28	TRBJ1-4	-	TGTGCCAGCAGTTTCCCAGGGAAACAACTGGGGAAACTGTTTTTT	CASSFPGKQLGKLFF
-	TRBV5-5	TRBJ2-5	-	TGTGCCAGCAGCGCCGTCCAGTCTCAAGAGACCCAGTACTTC	CASSAVQSQETQYF
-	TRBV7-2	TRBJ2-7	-	TGTGCCAGCAGCTTAGGGCGACAGACCTACGAGCAGTACTTC	CASSLGRQTYEQYF
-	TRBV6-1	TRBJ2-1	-	TGTGCCAGCTTTGGGACTCTAGGGAACAATGAGCAGTTCTTC	CASFGTLGNNEQFF
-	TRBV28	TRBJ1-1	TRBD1	TGTGCCAGCAGTCCACACAGGGGATTGGGGGACACTGAAGCTTTCTTT	CASSPHRGLGDTEAFF
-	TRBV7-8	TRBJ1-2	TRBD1	TGTGCCAGCAGCTTACTATCAGGGGGCGACTACACCTTC	CASSLLSGGDYTF
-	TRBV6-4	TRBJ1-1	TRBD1	TGTGCCAGCAGTGAGCTCCCGGGACAGGGATCGAACACTGAAGCTTTCTTT	CASSELPGQGSNTEAFF
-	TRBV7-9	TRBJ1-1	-	TGTGCCAGCAGCTTAGGGCAGACAAACACTGAAGCTTTCTTT	CASSLGQTNTEAFF
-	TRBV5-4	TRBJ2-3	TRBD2	TGTGCCGCGACAAGGACTAGCGGAGGACAGGGCACAGATACGCAGTATTTT	CAATRTSGGQGTDTQYF
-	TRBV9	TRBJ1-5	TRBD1	TGTGCCAGGGCCCCTCGGGAACACAGGGGGCTGCAGAGCAATCAGCCCCAGCATTTT	CARAPREHRGLQSNQPQHF
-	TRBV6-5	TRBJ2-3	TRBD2	TGTGCCAGCAGTCCCGGGACTAGCGAGTATTTT	CASSPGTSEYF
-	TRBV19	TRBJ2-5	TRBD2	TGTGCCAGTAGTATAAAAGCGGGAGGGCTACGGGGTCAAGAGACCCAGTACTTC	CASSIKAGGLRGQETQYF
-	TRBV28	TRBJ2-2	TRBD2	TGTGCCAGCAGGATGGGGCGCGGGGGCACCGGGGAGCTGTTTTTT	CASRMGRGGTGELFF
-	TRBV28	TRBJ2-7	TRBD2	TGTGCCAGTGGCGGGAGTTACGAGCAGTACTTC	CASGGSYEQYF
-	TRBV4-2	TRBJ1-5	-	TGTGCCAGCAGCCAAGAGGGCTTAAATCAGCCCCAGCATTTT	CASSQEGLNQPQHF
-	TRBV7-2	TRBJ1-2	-	TGTGCCAGCAGCCCCGCCAGGGGCGCGGGCGCGGGCTACACCTTC	CASSPARGAGAGYTF
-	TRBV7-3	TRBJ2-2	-	TGTGCCAGCAGCAAAAATGGACAGAGTAACACCGGGGAGCTGTTTTTT	CASSKNGQSNTGELFF
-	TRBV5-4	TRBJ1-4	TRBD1	TGTGCCAGCAGCTCGGATCCCGGGACAGGGACTGAAAAACTGTTTTTT	CASSSDPGTGTEKLFF
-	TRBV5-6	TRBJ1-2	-	TGTGCCAGCAGCTTGGGCCCAGGGACTCTAAGGGGAGGCTACACCTTC	CASSLGPGTLRGGYTF
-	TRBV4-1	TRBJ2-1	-	TGCGCCAGCAGCCCAAAAACGTGGGCTGAGAGCTCCTACAATGAGCAGTTCTTC	CASSPKTWAESSYNEQFF
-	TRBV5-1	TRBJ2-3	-	TGCGCCAGCAGCTCCGGCCAACAGGGAAGCACAGATACGCAGTATTTT	CASSSGQQGSTDTQYF
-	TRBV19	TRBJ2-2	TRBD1	TGTGCCAGTCAAGTCGGCAGGGGGACCGGGGAGCTGTTTTTT	CASQVGRGTGELFF
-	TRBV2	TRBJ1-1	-	TGTGCCAGCAGTGCGTCGAATCTCCGGGACACTGAAGCTTTCTTT	CASSASNLRDTEAFF
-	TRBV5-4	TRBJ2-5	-	TGTGCCAGCACCACTCCGGGCCAAGAGACCCAGTACTTC	CASTTPGQETQYF
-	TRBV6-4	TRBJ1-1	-	TGTGCCAGCAGTGAATTGCGTAACACTGAAGCTTTCTTT	CASSELRNTEAFF
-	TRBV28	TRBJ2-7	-	TGTGCCAGCAGTGCGGGACAGCCCTACGAGCAGTACTTC	CASSAGQPYEQYF
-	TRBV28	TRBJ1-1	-	TGTGCCAGCAGCACCTTCATCGTAGTGAACACTGAAGCTTTCTTT	CASSTFIVVNTEAFF
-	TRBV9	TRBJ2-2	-	TGTGCCAGCTCCGAAGGTCGGGGAGACGGAACCGGGGAGCTGTTTTTT	CASSEGRGDGTGELFF
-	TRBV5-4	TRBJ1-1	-	TGTGCCAGCAGCTGGAGGGAGAACATGAACACTGAAGCTTTCTTT	CASSWRENMNTEAFF
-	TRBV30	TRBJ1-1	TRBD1	TGTGCCTGGAGAGCCGGGACAGGGCTCACTGAAGCTTTCTTT	CAWRAGTGLTEAFF
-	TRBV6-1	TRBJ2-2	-	TGTGCCAGCAGTGACAGGGACACCGGGGAGCTGTTTTTT	CASSDRDTGELFF
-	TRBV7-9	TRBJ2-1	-	TGTGCCAGCAGCTTCTTCTCCTCCTACAATGAGCAGTTCTTC	CASSFFSSYNEQFF
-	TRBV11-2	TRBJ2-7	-	TGTGCCAGCAGCTTATCGACAGGAATCTCCTACGAGCAGTACTTC	CASSLSTGISYEQYF
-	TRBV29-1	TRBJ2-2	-	TGCAGCGTGGCAACTAGGAACACCGGGGAGCTGTTTTTT	CSVATRNTGELFF
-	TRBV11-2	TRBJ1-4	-	TGTGCCAGCAGCTTATCCGGGGTTGAAAAACTGTTTTTT	CASSLSGVEKLFF
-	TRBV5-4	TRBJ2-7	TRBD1	TGTGCCAGCAGCCCTGGACAGGGAAGGCAGGAGCAGTACTTC	CASSPGQGRQEQYF
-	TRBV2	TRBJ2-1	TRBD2	TGTGCCAGCAGTGGCGGGAGGGCCAATGAGCAGTTCTTC	CASSGGRANEQFF
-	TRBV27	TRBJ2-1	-	TGTGCCAGCAGATCCTTCGGGGGCTACAATGAGCAGTTCTTC	CASRSFGGYNEQFF
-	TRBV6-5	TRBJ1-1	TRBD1	TGTGCCAGCAGTGCGACAGGGACCGGGAACACTGAAGCTTTCTTT	CASSATGTGNTEAFF
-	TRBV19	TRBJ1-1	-	TGTGCCAGTAGTATGGGAGTTGAAGCTTTCTTT	CASSMGVEAFF
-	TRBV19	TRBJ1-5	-	TGTGCCAGTAGTATAGTCGGGGGAGGGAATCAGCCCCAGCATTTT	CASSIVGGGNQPQHF
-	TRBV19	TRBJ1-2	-	TGTGCCACCCACGGAGGCAACTATGGCTACACCTTC	CATHGGNYGYTF
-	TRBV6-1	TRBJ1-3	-	TGTGCCAGCAGTGACTATCCGAGCTCTGGAAACACCATATATTTT	CASSDYPSSGNTIYF
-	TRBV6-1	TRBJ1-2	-	TGTGCCAGCAGTGATTTGGCAGGGAACTATGGCTACACCTTC	CASSDLAGNYGYTF
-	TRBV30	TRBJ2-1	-	TGTGCCTGGATCCGGGGGAGCTCCTACAATGAGCAGTTCTTC	CAWIRGSSYNEQFF
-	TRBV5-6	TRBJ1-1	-	TGTGCCAGCAGCTTAGCACGGAGTAAAGCTGAAGCTTTCTTT	CASSLARSKAEAFF
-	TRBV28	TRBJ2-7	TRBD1	TGTGCCAGCAGTCGACCTAGGACAGGGGACTACGAGCAGTACTTC	CASSRPRTGDYEQYF
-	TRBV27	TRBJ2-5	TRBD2	TGTGCCAGCGGGAGGGTGGTCCAAGAGACCCAGTACTTC	CASGRVVQETQYF